Listed below are T cell receptor beta chains from one sample, sequenced in a study of CD8 T cells in ankylosing spondylitis. TCRdb re-called the 5' RACE reads with MiXCR, one entry per CDR3 protein. The sample yields roughly 230,000 distinct CDR3 sequences, 18% seen once. Sequenced input: blood, either unsorted or a sorted T cell fraction (not recorded which). These receptors were collected from a male donor with ankylosing spondylitis or in good health (not recorded which). Both conserved end residues are part of each CDR3. The D gene is left open where the match is weak. Part of the rows lack a size; the others show once, few, many or a class for expanded clones.

TRBV6-1,TRBJ2-1,few,.,TGTGCCAGCACGGGACGGTCGGTCAATGAGCAGTTCTTC,CASTGRSVNEQFF
TRBV4-2,TRBJ2-7,few,TRBD2,TGTGCCAGCAGCCAAGATGAGGTAGCGGGGTCCTACGAGCAGTACTTC,CASSQDEVAGSYEQYF
TRBV9,TRBJ2-3,.,.,TGTGCCAGCAGCGTAGTGAGTCCAGATACGCAGTATTTT,CASSVVSPDTQYF
TRBV4-3,TRBJ2-7,.,.,TGCGCCAGCAGCCAAGGACGGAGGGGGCTGAGCGAGCAGTACTTC,CASSQGRRGLSEQYF
TRBV29-1,TRBJ2-2,few,TRBD1,TGCAGCGCCGGACAGGGGGCTTACACCGGGGAGCTGTTTTTT,CSAGQGAYTGELFF
TRBV4-1,TRBJ1-1,few,.,TGCGCCAGCAGCCTCCCGGGGCAGCCTGAAGCTTTCTTT,CASSLPGQPEAFF
TRBV7-9,TRBJ2-7,many,TRBD1,TGTGCCAGCAGCCCCGGGACAGGGGGCGTCGAGCAGTACTTC,CASSPGTGGVEQYF
TRBV20-1,TRBJ2-1,few,TRBD2,TGCAGTGCTTTCCGGACTAGCGGGAGGGCCCATGTATTCGATGAGCAGTTCTTC,CSAFRTSGRAHVFDEQFF
TRBV12-3/TRBV12-4,TRBJ2-7,many,.,TGTGCCAGCAGTTTACAGCCCTACGAGCAGTACTTC,CASSLQPYEQYF
TRBV6-1,TRBJ2-5,.,.,TGTGCCAGCGCCTCGGGCAGTACCCTGGAGACCCAGTACTTC,CASASGSTLETQYF
TRBV27,TRBJ2-7,.,TRBD2,TGTGCCAGCAGTTTAGTAGGACTAGCGAACCACGAGCAGTACTTC,CASSLVGLANHEQYF
TRBV5-1,TRBJ2-1,.,TRBD2,TGCGCCAGCAGCCCAGGACTAGCGGGAGGGCCCTACAATGAGCAGTTCTTC,CASSPGLAGGPYNEQFF
TRBV6-2/TRBV6-3,TRBJ2-7,.,TRBD2,TGTGCCAGCAGCAAAGGACTAGCGGGAGCCAACATAAGGACCGAGCAGTACTTC,CASSKGLAGANIRTEQYF
TRBV6-5,TRBJ2-1,.,TRBD2,TGTGCCAGCAGTTACTACATAGCGGGAGCCCCCAATGAGCAGTTCTTC,CASSYYIAGAPNEQFF
TRBV5-5,TRBJ2-7,few,.,TGTGCCAGCAGCTTGGATGTGGTCTACGAGCAGTACTTC,CASSLDVVYEQYF
TRBV4-1,TRBJ1-2,.,TRBD1,TGCGCCAGCCGCCTGGAGGGGGCGCCCGGAGGCTACACCTTC,CASRLEGAPGGYTF
TRBV7-9,TRBJ2-1,.,TRBD2,TGTGCCAGCAGACCTCGGACTAGCGGGAGCCGGAATGAGCAGTTCTTC,CASRPRTSGSRNEQFF
TRBV7-9,TRBJ1-5,.,TRBD1,TGTGCCAGCAGCCCCTTCGCAGGGGGCGACCAGCCCCAGCATTTT,CASSPFAGGDQPQHF
TRBV29-1,TRBJ2-6,.,.,TGCAGCGTTGATGGGGGCCTCTCTGGGGCCAACGTCCTGACTTTC,CSVDGGLSGANVLTF
TRBV6-5,TRBJ2-5,many,.,TGTGCCAGCAGTTACTCTAGAGGGGAGATAGAGACCCAGTACTTC,CASSYSRGEIETQYF
TRBV4-1,TRBJ1-1,.,.,TGCGCCAGCAGCCCCTTGCCGGGGGGCACCATGAACACTGAAGCTTTCTTT,CASSPLPGGTMNTEAFF
TRBV11-2,TRBJ2-7,.,.,TGTGCCAGCAGCAGGACAGTCTTCGAGCAGTACTTC,CASSRTVFEQYF
TRBV12-3/TRBV12-4,TRBJ2-5,few,TRBD1,TGTGCCAGCCGCCTAAGGGGGAGAGGGGGCAGTCAAGAGACCCAGTACTTC,CASRLRGRGGSQETQYF
TRBV4-2,TRBJ2-7,many,.,TGTGCCAGCAGCCAAGGAGAGGGCCGGGTCTACGAGCAGTACTTC,CASSQGEGRVYEQYF
TRBV24-1,TRBJ2-1,.,.,TGTGCCACCAGTGATTTGAACAATTACAATGAGCAGTTCTTC,CATSDLNNYNEQFF
TRBV25-1,TRBJ2-3,few,.,TGTGCCAGCAGTGAATTGGTAGATACGCAGTATTTT,CASSELVDTQYF
TRBV28,TRBJ2-3,.,TRBD1,TGTGCCAGCAGCGCCCTTCGGGACAGGGGTAACACAGATACGCAGTATTTT,CASSALRDRGNTDTQYF
TRBV5-1,TRBJ2-3,.,TRBD2,TGCGCCAGCCTCCTGGGCGGGAGTAGCACAGATACGCAGTATTTT,CASLLGGSSTDTQYF
TRBV11-3,TRBJ2-1,.,TRBD2,TGTGCCAGCAGCTCGCTAGCGGGGGACAATGAGCAGTTCTTC,CASSSLAGDNEQFF
TRBV6-1,TRBJ1-5,many,.,TGTGCCAGCAGCGAGACAGGCCCCAGACAGCCCCAGCATTTT,CASSETGPRQPQHF
TRBV12-3/TRBV12-4,TRBJ2-2,.,.,TGTGCCAGCAGTCTGGATGCCGGCCAAACCGGGGAGCTGTTTTTT,CASSLDAGQTGELFF
TRBV29-1,TRBJ2-7,many,.,TGCAGCGTTGAAGACGTAGGCACTACCTACGAGCAGTACTTC,CSVEDVGTTYEQYF
TRBV12-3/TRBV12-4,TRBJ1-2,few,.,TGTGCCAGCAGCCCGTCTGGATCTTTCTATGGCTACACCTTC,CASSPSGSFYGYTF
TRBV12-3/TRBV12-4,TRBJ2-7,few,TRBD2,TGTGCCAGCCGGGCTAGCGGAGGCTACGAGCAGTACTTC,CASRASGGYEQYF
TRBV27,TRBJ2-1,.,.,TGTGCCAGCAGTGCGTCTAACGGACCTATCAATGAGCAGTTCTTC,CASSASNGPINEQFF
TRBV27,TRBJ2-1,.,.,TGTGCCAGCACCGTTGGAAATGAGCAGTTCTTC,CASTVGNEQFF
TRBV7-9,TRBJ2-5,few,TRBD1,TGTGCCAGCACCCCAGGGGGCGCAGGGCCAGAGACCCAGTACTTC,CASTPGGAGPETQYF
TRBV5-1,TRBJ2-7,.,.,TGCGCCAGCAGCTTGCTCATACAGGGCGGTTACGAGCAGTACTTC,CASSLLIQGGYEQYF
TRBV4-1,TRBJ1-2,.,.,TGCGCCAGCAGCCAAGATAGGACCCTCTATGGCTACACCTTC,CASSQDRTLYGYTF
TRBV11-2,TRBJ2-7,many,.,TGTGCCAGCAGCTTAGGGGGAGGATGGTCCTACGAGCAGTACTTC,CASSLGGGWSYEQYF
TRBV5-1,TRBJ2-1,many,.,TGCGCCAGCAGCTTGTTCCCTAGCAGCTACAATGAGCAGTTCTTC,CASSLFPSSYNEQFF
TRBV27,TRBJ2-2,.,.,TGTGCCAGCAGTTTTCATTCGGGCCCCGGGGATCTGTTTTTT,CASSFHSGPGDLFF
TRBV7-9,TRBJ2-7,.,TRBD2,TGTGCCAGCGGTGAGGCGGGAGTCCGCGAGCAGTACTTC,CASGEAGVREQYF
TRBV4-1,TRBJ2-3,.,.,TGCGCCAGCAGCCATACTGTAAGCACAGATACGCAGTATTTT,CASSHTVSTDTQYF
TRBV7-9,TRBJ2-7,many,.,TGTGCCAGCAGCTTAGCGGGGACCCCCTACGAGCAGTACTTC,CASSLAGTPYEQYF
TRBV4-1,TRBJ2-1,.,.,TGCGCCAGCAGCCAAGTTTCCGGAGTCTTCGGGATAGAATCCTACAATGAGCAGTTCTTC,CASSQVSGVFGIESYNEQFF
TRBV12-5,TRBJ1-5,few,TRBD1,TGTGCTAGTGGTTTAACAGGGGGACGTCAGCCCCAGCATTTT,CASGLTGGRQPQHF
TRBV7-9,TRBJ2-3,.,.,TGTGCCAGCATGTCCTCGACTCCTACCCAAACAGATACGCAGTATTTT,CASMSSTPTQTDTQYF
TRBV7-6,TRBJ1-2,.,.,TGTGCCAGCAGTAAATGGGGTTTGGAATTCAACTATGGCTACACCTTC,CASSKWGLEFNYGYTF
TRBV15,TRBJ2-7,.,TRBD2,TGTGCCACCAGCAGAGGGACTAGCGGCATCTCCTACGAGCAGTACTTC,CATSRGTSGISYEQYF
TRBV16,TRBJ2-7,once,.,TGTGCCAGCAGCCCCAACACAGGGTTGGTCTACGAGCAGTACTTC,CASSPNTGLVYEQYF
TRBV7-2,TRBJ2-7,many,.,TGTGCCAGCAGCCCCCGTGACGCTCTCGAGCAGTACTTC,CASSPRDALEQYF
TRBV27,TRBJ2-7,.,TRBD1,TGTGCCAGCAGTTCGGGGACAGGGGGCAGAAACGAGCAGTACTTC,CASSSGTGGRNEQYF